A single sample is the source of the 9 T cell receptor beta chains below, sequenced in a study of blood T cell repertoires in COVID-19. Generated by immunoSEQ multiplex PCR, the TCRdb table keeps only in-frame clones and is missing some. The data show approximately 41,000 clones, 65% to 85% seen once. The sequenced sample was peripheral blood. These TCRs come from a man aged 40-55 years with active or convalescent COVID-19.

The CDR3 reads CAIGTGGNEQYF. In DNA, the CDR3 is TGTGCCATCGGGACAGGCGGTAACGAGCAGTACTTC. The V call is TRBV10-3, the J call TRBJ2-7; 8 nucleotides match TRBD1. The germline V gene encodes CDR1 ENHRY and CDR2 SYGVKD. Unmatched junction bases numbered 5, after V lost 8 bases and J lost 5 bases. CDR3 length equals 12 residues.

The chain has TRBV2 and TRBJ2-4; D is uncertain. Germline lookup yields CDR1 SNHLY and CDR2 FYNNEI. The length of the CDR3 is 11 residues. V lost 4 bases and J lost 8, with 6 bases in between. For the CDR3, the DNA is TGTGCCAGCAGTGCCCAGGACATTCAGTACTTC. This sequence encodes CASSAQDIQYF.

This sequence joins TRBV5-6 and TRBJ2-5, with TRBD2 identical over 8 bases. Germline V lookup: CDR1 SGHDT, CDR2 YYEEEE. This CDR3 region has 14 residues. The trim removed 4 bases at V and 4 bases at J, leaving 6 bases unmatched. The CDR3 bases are TGTGCCAGCAGCCCCGGGGGGGCGGGAGAGACCCAGTACTTC. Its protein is CASSPGGAGETQYF.

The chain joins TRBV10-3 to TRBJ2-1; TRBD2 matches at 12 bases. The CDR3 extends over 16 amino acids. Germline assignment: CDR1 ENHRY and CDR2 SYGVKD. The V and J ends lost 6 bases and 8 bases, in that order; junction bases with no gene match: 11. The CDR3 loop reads CAIRTSGGSGVDEQFF. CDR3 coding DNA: TGTGCCATCAGGACTAGCGGGGGCTCCGGGGTGGATGAGCAGTTCTTC.

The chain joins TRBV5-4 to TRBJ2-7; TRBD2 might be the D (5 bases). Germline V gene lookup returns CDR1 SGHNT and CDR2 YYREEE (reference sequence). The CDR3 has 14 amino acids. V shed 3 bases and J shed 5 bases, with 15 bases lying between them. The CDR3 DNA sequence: TGTGCCAGCAGCTGGACTGCCTCATACCACGAGCAGTACTTC. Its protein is CASSWTASYHEQYF.

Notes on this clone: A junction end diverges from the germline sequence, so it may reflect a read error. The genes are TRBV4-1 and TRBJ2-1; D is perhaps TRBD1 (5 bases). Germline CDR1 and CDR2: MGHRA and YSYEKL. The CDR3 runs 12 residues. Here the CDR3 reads CASSEDRNEQFF. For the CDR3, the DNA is TGCGCCAGCAGCGAAGACAGAAATGAGCAGTTCTTC.

This CDR3 reads CASRPQSTGVLTGYTF. DNA for the CDR3: TGTGCCAGCAGACCCCAGTCCACAGGCGTCCTTACCGGCTACACCTTC. V gene TRBV6-6 combines with J gene TRBJ1-2; TRBD1 is a possible D gene (5 bases). CDR1 is MNHNY, CDR2 SVGAGI, per germline (reference sequence). The V gene lost 6 bases and the J gene lost 8 bases, with 25 bases spanning the gap. The CDR3 extends over 16 amino acids.

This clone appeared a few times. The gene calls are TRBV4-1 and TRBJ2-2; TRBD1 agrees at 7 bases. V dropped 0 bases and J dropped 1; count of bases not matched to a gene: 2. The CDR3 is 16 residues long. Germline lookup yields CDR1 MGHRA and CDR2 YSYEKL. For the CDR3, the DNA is TGCGCCAGCAGCCAAGAAGGGACAGTGAACACCGGGGAGCTGTTTTTT. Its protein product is CASSQEGTVNTGELFF.

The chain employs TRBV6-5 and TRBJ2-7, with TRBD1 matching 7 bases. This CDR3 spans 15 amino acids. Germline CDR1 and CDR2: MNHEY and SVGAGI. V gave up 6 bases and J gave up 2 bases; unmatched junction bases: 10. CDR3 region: CASRPPGQRPYEQYF. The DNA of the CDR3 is TGTGCCAGCAGACCTCCGGGACAGCGTCCCTACGAGCAGTACTTC.